This entry features one T cell receptor beta chain sequence. No antigen is known for it. One end of the junction varies from germline; a read error may be responsible. The trial excluded patients who had a history of autoimmune disease or who were on systemic immunosuppression. Peripheral blood for TCR sequencing was collected from all dose cohorts at baseline, on cycle 4 day 1, and on cycle 7 day 1. Samples were obtained from an open-label, multicenter, first-in-human phase I dose-escalation trial of ivuxolimab. Adults with locally advanced or metastatic head and neck squamous cell, hepatocellular, melanoma or renal cell carcinoma were enrolled in the trial. CD4+ and CD8+ T cells were sorted separately from peripheral blood before TCR sequencing. The CDR3 measures 13 amino acids from cysteine to phenylalanine. The only DNA kept is the CDR3, 39 bases in frame from the first base. CDR1 and CDR2, per the germline V gene, are SNHLY and FYNNEI.

The entry originates in a study of OX40 agonist ivuxolimab in advanced cancers. For the study in its entirety: Ivuxolimab, which targeted the costimulatory receptor OX40 (CD134), was an agonistic, fully human IgG2 monoclonal antibody. Intravenous ivuxolimab was administered to patients every 2 weeks at six dose levels: 0.01, 0.1, 0.3, 1.5, 3 and 10 mg/kg. Of the 50 to 55 dose-escalation patients, hepatocellular carcinoma was present in roughly 19, melanoma in approximately 15, renal cell carcinoma in 9 and head and neck cancer in 9. A male proportion of almost 85% and a mean age of approximately 58 years, ranging from 23 to 79, were recorded for the dose-escalation cohort. Prior anti-PD-1, anti-PD-L1 or anti-CTLA-4 therapy was permitted, and checkpoint inhibitors had been received by around 40% of dose-escalation patients. Partial responses occurred in three dose-escalation patients, of whom one had hepatocellular carcinoma and two had cutaneous melanoma. Peripheral TCRbeta sequencing aimed to test whether ivuxolimab altered TCR sequence diversity and caused clonal T-cell expansion. The paper covers the monotherapy dose-escalation part of the phase I ivuxolimab trial, which included N of about 50 patients. Results and caveats for the whole study, not just this receptor: In the 0.1-3.0 mg/kg groups, partial responders were among the patients with the lowest normalized peripheral clonal expansion, particularly in CD8+ T cells. Low levels of normalized T-cell clonal expansion were also seen in some nonresponding patients. After ivuxolimab, CD8+ T cells had more expanded clones than CD4+ T cells on average. Clonal expansion of both CD4+ and CD8+ blood T cells was observed from baseline to week 6 at doses 0.1 to 3.0 mg/kg. Which antigens the clonally expanded peripheral T cells were specific for was not determined.

For sequencing of the TCRbeta CDR3 region, genomic DNA was extracted from the sorted cells. TCRbeta CDR3 regions were sequenced using the immunoSEQ Assay. TCRdb's version of the immuneACCESS table is confined to in-frame rearrangements and falls short of the full clone set. An unresolved V gene accounts for under half of the shortfall where checked; the remainder is of unknown origin. The sample yields about 20,000 clones; 86% were counted once. The ten largest clones capture around a sixth of the sample. Here the chain combines TRBV2 and TRBJ2-7; possibly the D gene is TRBD2, per 5 matching bases. The origin of this receptor is an adult with an advanced solid tumor such as melanoma, head and neck, liver or kidney cancer. The sequencing used CD4+ or CD8+ T cells sorted from blood, collected in a trial of the OX40 agonist ivuxolimab. The bases are TGTGTCAGCAGTGAAGCGCTTAGGGCTAGCCAGTACTTC. The translation is CVSSEALRASQYF. Outside the CDR3, residues come from the reference TRBV2 and TRBJ2-7 proteins, so the full variable domain is: EPEVTQTPSHQVTQMGQEVILRCVPISNHLYFYWYRQILGQKVEFLVSFYNNEISEKSEIFDDQFSVERPDGSNFTLKIRSTKLEDSAMYFCVSSEALRASQYFGPGTRLTVT.